This T cell receptor beta chain emerged from a study of CD8 T cells in ankylosing spondylitis. General observations from the study: Disease-linked clones had a CD8+ phenotype and relatively low frequency in peripheral blood. A TCR beta motif made of about 8 highly homologous variants seemed typical of ankylosing spondylitis blood. The study looked at matched synovial fluid samples from ankylosing spondylitis patients. Disease-linked clones were reported to be significantly enriched there.

This clonotype came up many times. Its antigen is not known. Quantitative 5'-RACE with molecular barcodes generated TCR beta libraries. Each CDR3 protein gets one entry after TCRdb re-called the 5' RACE reads with MiXCR. The sample lists 390,000 or so distinct CDR3 sequences, around 20% occurring once. The specimen sequenced was blood, either unsorted or a sorted T cell fraction (not recorded which). This TCR came from a male donor with ankylosing spondylitis.

CDR3 nucleotide sequence: TGTGCCAGCAGCATCCTGACAGGAACTAGCACAGATACGCAGTATTTT. Protein sequence: CASSILTGTSTDTQYF. This chain connects TRBV7-2 to TRBJ2-3, with D tentatively TRBD1 (6 bases). V was cut by 5 bases and J by 0 bases, with 15 bases left in between. This CDR3 has 16 amino acids. Germline loops: CDR1 SGHTA, CDR2 FQGNSA.